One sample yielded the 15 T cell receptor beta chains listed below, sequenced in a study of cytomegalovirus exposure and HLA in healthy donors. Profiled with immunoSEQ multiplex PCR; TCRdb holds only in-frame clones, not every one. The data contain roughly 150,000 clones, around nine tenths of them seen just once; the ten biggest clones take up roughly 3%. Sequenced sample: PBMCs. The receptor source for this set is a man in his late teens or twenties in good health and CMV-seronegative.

The CDR3 sequence is CASSAGIPNYGYTF. CDR3 nucleotides: TGTGCCAGCAGTGCAGGGATCCCTAACTATGGCTACACCTTC. This chain uses TRBV27 with TRBJ1-2; TRBD1 might be the D (5 bases). The V gene's germline CDR1 is MNHEY and CDR2 SMNVEV (reference sequence). V shed 5 bases and J shed 0 bases, with 10 bases lying between them. The CDR3 contains 14 residues.

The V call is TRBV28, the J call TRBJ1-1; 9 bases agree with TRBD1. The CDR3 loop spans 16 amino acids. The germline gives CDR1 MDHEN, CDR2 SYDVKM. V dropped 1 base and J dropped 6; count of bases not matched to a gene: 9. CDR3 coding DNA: TGTGCCAGCAGTTTATTTGCTCGACAGGGGGAGGCTGAAGCTTTCTTT. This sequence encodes CASSLFARQGEAEAFF.

This CDR3 is CASSLTGTSGVQYV. The DNA of the CDR3 is TGTGCCAGCAGTTTGACAGGGACATCAGGGGTGCAGTACGTC. This chain joins TRBV28 and TRBJ2-7; 7 nucleotides match TRBD1. The CDR3 contains 14 residues. Germline V gene sequence: CDR1 MDHEN, CDR2 SYDVKM. Trimming took 3 bases from V and 9 from J; bases not matched to a gene: 11.

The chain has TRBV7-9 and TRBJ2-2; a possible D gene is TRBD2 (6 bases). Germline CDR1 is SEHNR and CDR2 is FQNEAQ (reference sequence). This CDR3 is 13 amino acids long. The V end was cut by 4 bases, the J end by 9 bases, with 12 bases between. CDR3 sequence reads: CASSSGDSRELFF. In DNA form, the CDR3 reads TGTGCCAGCAGCTCCGGGGACTCCAGGGAGCTGTTTTTT. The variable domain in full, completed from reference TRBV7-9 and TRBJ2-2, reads DTGVSQNPRHKITKRGQNVTFRCDPISEHNRLYWYRQTLGQGPEFLTYFQNEAQLEKSRLLSDRFSAERPKGSFSTLEIQRTEQGDSAMYLCASSSGDSRELFFGEGSRLTVL.

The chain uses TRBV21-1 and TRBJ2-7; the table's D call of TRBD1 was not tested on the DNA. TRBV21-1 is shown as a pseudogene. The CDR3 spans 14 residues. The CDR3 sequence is CASTERDTNYEQYF. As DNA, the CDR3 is TGTGCCAGCACCGAAAGGGACACCAACTACGAGCAGTACTTC.

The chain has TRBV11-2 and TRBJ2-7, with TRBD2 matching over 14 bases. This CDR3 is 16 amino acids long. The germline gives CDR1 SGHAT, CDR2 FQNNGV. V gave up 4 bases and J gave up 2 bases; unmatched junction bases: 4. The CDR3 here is CASSSRTSGGTYEQYV. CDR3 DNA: TGTGCCAGCAGCTCCCGGACTAGCGGGGGGACCTACGAGCAGTACGTC.

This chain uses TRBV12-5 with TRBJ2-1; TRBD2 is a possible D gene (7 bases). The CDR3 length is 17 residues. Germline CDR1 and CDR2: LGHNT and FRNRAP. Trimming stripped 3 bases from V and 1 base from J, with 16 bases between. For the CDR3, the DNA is TGTGCTAGTGGTTTCGGTTCACAGGGAGGGTCCTACAATGAGCAGTTCTTC. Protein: CASGFGSQGGSYNEQFF.

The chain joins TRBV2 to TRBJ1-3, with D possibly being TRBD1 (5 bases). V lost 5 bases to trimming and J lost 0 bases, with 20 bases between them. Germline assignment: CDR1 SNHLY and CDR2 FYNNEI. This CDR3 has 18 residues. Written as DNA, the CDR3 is TGTGCCAGCAGTCCAGAAATGACAGTTTCCCTCTCTGGAAACACCATATATTTT. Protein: CASSPEMTVSLSGNTIYF.

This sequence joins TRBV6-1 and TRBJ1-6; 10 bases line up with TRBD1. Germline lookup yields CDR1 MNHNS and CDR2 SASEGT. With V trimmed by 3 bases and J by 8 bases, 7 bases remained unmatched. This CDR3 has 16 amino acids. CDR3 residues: CASSEGQGPSDSPLHF. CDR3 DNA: TGTGCCAGCAGTGAGGGACAGGGGCCTTCGGATTCACCCCTCCACTTT.

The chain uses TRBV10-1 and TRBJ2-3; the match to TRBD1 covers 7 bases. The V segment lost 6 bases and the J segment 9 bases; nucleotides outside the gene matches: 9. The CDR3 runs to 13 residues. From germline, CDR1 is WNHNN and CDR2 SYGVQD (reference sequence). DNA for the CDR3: TGCGCCAGCAGCTCCGGACAGGTCGAAACGCAGTATTTT. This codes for CASSSGQVETQYF.

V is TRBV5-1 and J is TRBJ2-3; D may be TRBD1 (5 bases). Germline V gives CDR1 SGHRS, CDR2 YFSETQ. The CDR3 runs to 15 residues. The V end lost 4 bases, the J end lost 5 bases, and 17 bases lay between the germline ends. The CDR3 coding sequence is TGCGCCAGCAGCACAGGCTCATTGCAGGGAGATACGCAGTATTTT. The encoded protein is CASSTGSLQGDTQYF.

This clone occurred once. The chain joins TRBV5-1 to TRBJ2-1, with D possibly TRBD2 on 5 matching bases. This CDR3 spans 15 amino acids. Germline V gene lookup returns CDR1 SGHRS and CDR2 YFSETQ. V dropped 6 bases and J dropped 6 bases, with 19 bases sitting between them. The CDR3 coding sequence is TGCGCCAGCAACCTTGGGGAGCGGAAAACCAATGAGCAGTTCTTC. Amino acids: CASNLGERKTNEQFF.

The CDR3 here is CASSRPTSTDTQYF. CDR3 DNA: TGCGCCAGCAGCCGCCCTACGAGCACAGATACGCAGTATTTT. J is TRBJ2-3 and V is TRBV4-1; no reliable D call. This CDR3 is 14 amino acids long. V lost 4 bases and J lost 0, with 8 bases in between. Germline CDR1 and CDR2: MGHRA and YSYEKL.

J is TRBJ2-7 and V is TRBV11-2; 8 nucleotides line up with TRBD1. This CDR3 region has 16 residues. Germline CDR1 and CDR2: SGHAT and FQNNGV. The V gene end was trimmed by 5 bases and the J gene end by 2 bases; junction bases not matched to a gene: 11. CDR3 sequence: CASSTYGQGLPYEQYF. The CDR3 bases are TGTGCCAGCAGCACCTACGGACAGGGCCTACCCTACGAGCAGTACTTC.

The CDR3 sequence is CASSGYGQGAALNEQYV. CDR3 bases: TGTGCCAGCAGTGGCTATGGACAGGGGGCCGCCCTAAACGAGCAGTACGTC. J is TRBJ2-7 and V is TRBV6-1; 11 bases are shared with TRBD1. The germline V gene has CDR1 MNHNS and CDR2 SASEGT. Trimming took 4 bases from V and 5 from J; bases not matched to a gene: 13. This CDR3 has 17 amino acids.